The 21 T cell receptor beta chains listed next were all sequenced from one sample in a study of cytomegalovirus exposure and HLA in healthy donors. PCR employed 60 Vbeta and 13 Jbeta primers. Sequencing was performed with immunoSEQ multiplex PCR; in TCRdb, only in-frame clones are kept and a portion is missing. This table lists just over 80,000 clones. The sequenced sample consisted of PBMCs. Receptors were obtained from a woman aged 25 to 45 in good health and CMV-seronegative.

The DNA for the CDR3 is TGTGCCAGTAGTATGGGCCTACAGGGACCGAACTATGGCTACACCTTC. Translated, it gives CASSMGLQGPNYGYTF. V gene TRBV19 combines with J gene TRBJ1-2, with D maybe TRBD1 (6 bases). V was trimmed by 3 bases and J by 2 bases, leaving 16 bases between them. CDR3 length: 16 residues. Germline CDR1 is LNHDA and CDR2 is SQIVND (reference sequence). Full variable domain (missing parts from reference TRBV19 and TRBJ1-2): DGGITQSPKYLFRKEGQNVTLSCEQNLNHDAMYWYRQDPGQGLRLIYYSQIVNDFQKGDIAEGYSVSREKKESFPLTVTSAQKNPTAFYLCASSMGLQGPNYGYTFGSGTRLTVV.

V usage is TRBV18 and J usage is TRBJ2-7, with 10 bases matching TRBD2. The V gene's germline CDR1 is KGHSH and CDR2 LQKENI. The ends lost 3 bases at V and 2 bases at J; junction bases unmatched: 4. CDR3 length: 15 residues. This CDR3 reads CASSPILAGAYEQYF. In DNA, the CDR3 is TGTGCCAGCTCACCGATCCTAGCGGGGGCCTACGAGCAGTACTTC.

V and J are TRBV2 and TRBJ1-2; TRBD1 matches 12 bases. This CDR3 has 14 amino acids. J lost 7 bases, V lost 4 bases, and 4 bases had no gene match. CDR1 and CDR2 from the germline V gene are SNHLY and FYNNEI. CDR3 DNA sequence: TGTGCCAGCAGTGTGGGACAGGGGGCTGGTGGCTACACCTTC. It encodes CASSVGQGAGGYTF.

The chain carries TRBV7-9 and TRBJ2-1, with D tentatively TRBD2 (6 bases). Germline V gene sequence: CDR1 SEHNR, CDR2 FQNEAQ (reference sequence). V lost 5 bases and J 2 bases, leaving 16 bases between the germline ends. The CDR3 consists of 16 residues. CDR3 coding DNA: TGTGCCAGCAGCCCCCCAGGAGGGCCCACCTACAATGAGCAGTTCTTC. Protein: CASSPPGGPTYNEQFF.

V usage is TRBV7-9 and J usage is TRBJ1-3, with no clear D. The CDR3 loop spans 15 amino acids. The V gene's germline CDR1 is SEHNR and CDR2 FQNEAQ (reference sequence). Trimming pared 1 base from V and 0 bases from J, leaving 7 bases between. DNA for the CDR3: TGTGCCAGCAGCTTAGACGGGTCCTCTGGAAACACCATATATTTT. This translates into CASSLDGSSGNTIYF.

The gene calls are TRBV30 and TRBJ1-6; 7 positions match TRBD1. CDR1 is GTSNPN, CDR2 SVGIG, per germline (reference sequence). This CDR3 comprises 15 residues. J gave up 8 bases and V 3 bases, and 10 bases lay outside the gene matches. The CDR3 nucleotides read TGTGCCTGGAGGCCTCCGGGACAGACGTATTCACCCCTCCACTTT. It encodes CAWRPPGQTYSPLHF.

The rearrangement uses TRBV14 and TRBJ1-1; D unclear. CDR1 is SGHDN and CDR2 is FVKESK in the germline V gene. Trimming stripped 5 bases from V and 7 bases from J, with 11 bases between. The CDR3 extends over 12 amino acids. In DNA, the CDR3 is TGTGCCAGCAGCAACAGTGGATATGAAGCTTTCTTT. The encoded protein is CASSNSGYEAFF.

The genes are TRBV18 and TRBJ1-3; D remains ambiguous. V lost 8 bases and J lost 2, with 7 bases in between. CDR1 is KGHSH, CDR2 LQKENI, per germline. The length of the CDR3 is 12 residues. This CDR3 reads CASHETGNTIYF. CDR3 in DNA: TGTGCCAGCCACGAGACTGGAAACACCATATATTTT.

The CDR3, as DNA: TGCGCCAGCAGCTTCGACAGGGACGGAGGTCAGCCCCAGCATTTT. It encodes CASSFDRDGGQPQHF. The rearrangement uses TRBV4-1 and TRBJ1-5; 7 nucleotides line up with TRBD1. CDR3 length: 15 residues. Germline CDR1 is MGHRA and CDR2 is YSYEKL. V lost 5 bases and J lost 6; bases outside the gene matches: 10.

This chain joins TRBV6-1 and TRBJ1-2, with 8 bases that match TRBD1. The trim removed 0 bases at V and 4 bases at J, leaving 4 bases unmatched. Germline values: CDR1 MNHNS, CDR2 SASEGT. The CDR3 has 15 amino acids. The CDR3 DNA sequence: TGTGCCAGCAGTGAAGCGCCGGGACAGGCCTATGGCTACACCTTC. It codes for CASSEAPGQAYGYTF.

The V call is TRBV19, the J call TRBJ2-6, with 7 bases lining up with TRBD1. Per the germline V gene, CDR1 is LNHDA and CDR2 is SQIVND (reference sequence). This CDR3 is 18 amino acids long. Unmatched junction bases numbered 6, after V lost 1 base and J lost 0 bases. The CDR3 protein is CASSIGSGTASGANVLTF. CDR3 bases: TGTGCCAGTAGTATAGGATCGGGGACAGCCTCTGGGGCCAACGTCCTGACTTTC.

The chain has TRBV27 and TRBJ2-7, with unresolved D. Trimming pared 2 bases from V and 2 bases from J, leaving 10 bases between. Germline CDR1 is MNHEY and CDR2 is SMNVEV (reference sequence). The CDR3 is made up of 14 amino acids. CDR3 region: CASSLRGIPYEQYF. CDR3 in DNA: TGTGCCAGCAGTTTACGCGGAATACCCTACGAGCAGTACTTC.

This rearrangement joins TRBV30 to TRBJ1-5; 7 positions agree with TRBD1. V lost 2 bases to trimming and J lost 7 bases; unmatched junction nucleotides: 5. CDR1 GTSNPN and CDR2 SVGIG come from the germline V gene (reference sequence). The CDR3 length is 13 residues. DNA of the CDR3: TGTGCCTGGAGTCGACAGGGAAACCAGCCCCAGCATTTT. This gives the protein CAWSRQGNQPQHF.

In nucleotides, the CDR3 is TGCAGCGTTGATGCTGGGAGAGCTTTCTTT. It encodes CSVDAGRAFF. The chain employs TRBV29-1 and TRBJ1-1; no definite D call. The V end lost 3 bases, the J end lost 10 bases, and 9 bases lay between the germline ends. Germline V lookup: CDR1 SQVTM, CDR2 ANQGSEA. This CDR3 is 10 amino acids long. The whole variable domain, remainder taken from reference TRBV29-1 and TRBJ1-1, is SAVISQKPSRDICQRGTSLTIQCQVDSQVTMMFWYRQQPGQSLTLIATANQGSEATYESGFVIDKFPISRPNLTFSTLTVSNMSPEDSSIYLCSVDAGRAFFGQGTRLTVV.

The genes are TRBV9 and TRBJ1-5; perhaps TRBD1 as D (5 bases). The germline CDR1 and CDR2 sequences are SGDLS and YYNGEE. The CDR3 loop spans 13 amino acids. V shed 0 bases and J shed 10 bases, with 11 bases lying between them. The CDR3 DNA is TGTGCCAGCAGCGTAGAGGGGAGGAGACCCCAGCATTTT. This gives the protein CASSVEGRRPQHF.

The chain joins TRBV15 to TRBJ2-3, with D hard to call. CDR3 size: 18 residues. In germline, CDR1 is LNHNV, CDR2 YYDKDF (reference sequence). With 3 bases removed from V and 2 bases from J, the gap between germline ends came to 21 bases. CDR3 protein: CATSSVRSAPTVTDTQYF. Written as DNA, the CDR3 is TGTGCCACCAGCAGTGTGAGGAGTGCACCGACCGTCACAGATACGCAGTATTTT.

The chain combines TRBV19 with TRBJ1-6; D is possibly TRBD1 (5 bases). CDR1 is LNHDA and CDR2 is SQIVND in the germline V gene (reference sequence). The CDR3 spans 15 residues. Trimming left V 5 bases short and J 7 bases short, with 15 bases between. The CDR3 DNA follows: TGTGCCAGTAGTCCTTCTTGGGGGGGGAATTCACCCCTCCACTTT. Protein sequence: CASSPSWGGNSPLHF.

The chain couples TRBV5-6 to TRBJ1-1; 7 nucleotides line up with TRBD1. In germline, CDR1 is SGHDT, CDR2 YYEEEE. The CDR3 consists of 13 residues. V shed 4 bases, J shed 1 base, and the junction held 1 base outside the gene matches. The CDR3 DNA follows: TGTGCCAGCAGCCGGACAGGGAACACTGAAGCTTTCTTT. This gives the protein CASSRTGNTEAFF.

The J gene is TRBJ1-2, the V gene TRBV9, with D possibly matching TRBD1 (5 bases). V shed 4 bases and J shed 4 bases, with 14 bases lying between them. The germline V gene encodes CDR1 SGDLS and CDR2 YYNGEE. The CDR3 loop spans 14 amino acids. As DNA, the CDR3 is TGTGCCAGCAGCCTCGACAGATCCTCCTATGGCTACACCTTC. Amino acids: CASSLDRSSYGYTF.

The rearrangement links TRBV18 to TRBJ2-3; 7 nucleotides agree with TRBD2. Trimming at V came to 3 bases and at J to 4 bases, leaving 4 bases not matched to a gene. Germline loops: CDR1 KGHSH, CDR2 LQKENI. There are 14 residues in the CDR3. CDR3 loop: CASSPLAVPDTQYF. In DNA form, the CDR3 reads TGTGCCAGCTCACCCCTAGCGGTGCCAGATACGCAGTATTTT.

The chain has TRBV4-1 and TRBJ1-1; maybe TRBD1 (5 bases). The ends were cut back, 0 bases at V and 0 bases at J, with 11 bases in the middle. The CDR3 has 16 residues. Germline CDR1 is MGHRA and CDR2 is YSYEKL. The CDR3 DNA is TGCGCCAGCAGCCAAGATCGGGCAGGGCTGAACACTGAAGCTTTCTTT. Residues: CASSQDRAGLNTEAFF.